The TCR beta chain under discussion was sequenced for a study of shared clonotypes between healthy human individuals. Study details: Each donor's CD8 memory used one plate, CD8 naive two, each CD4 subset three. Study-wide findings and caveats: Large sequencing depth failed to make sorted-subset sequencing complete, rarefaction showed. As a rule, naive subsets had a larger estimated richness than memory subsets.

Terminally differentiated effector memory CD45RA+ cells were excluded from the naive CD8 cells, which were CD45RO-negative and positively selected for CCR7. Germline V lookup: CDR1 SNHLY, CDR2 FYNNEI. The CDR3 is 16 amino acids. V shed 1 base and J 2 bases; nucleotides not matched to a gene: 6. Notes on this clone: Its antigen remains unknown.

DNA at about 190 ng, 25,000 to 35,000 T cell genomes, went into sorted-subset replicate PCRs. The data were produced by immunoSEQ multiplex PCR, yet TCRdb's version contains in-frame clones alone and is incomplete. Seen here are millions of clones, less than 95% observed once, and the top ten hold 0.9% to 1.4%. The TCR originated in a man between 18 and 29 years old in good health. This chain links TRBV2 with TRBJ2-5, with TRBD2 matching over 8 bases. The source material was naive CD8+ T cells sorted from blood. The CDR3 sequence: CASSEEAGARQETQYF. The CDR3 DNA reads as TGTGCCAGCAGTGAAGAAGCGGGGGCCCGACAAGAGACCCAGTACTTC.